The rows below give T cell receptor beta chains drawn from one sample of a study of T-cell reconstitution after alpha-beta-depleted transplantation in children. TCRdb ran MiXCR on the PCR reads and lists one entry per CDR3 protein. The sample includes about 870,000 distinct CDR3 sequences, roughly 15% seen only once; the top ten take under 6%. This specimen was PBMCs, mostly from graft donor cells, taken 360 days after TCRalphabeta/CD19-depleted stem cell transplant. The receptors come from a male patient under 18 who had a stem cell transplant for acute lymphoblastic leukemia, so the T cells may come from the graft donor. The CDR3 runs from the conserved cysteine through the conserved F or W. The D gene is left open where the match is weak. Clone size is not always given. Where it is, it says once, few, many or a class for expanded clones.

TRBV7-3,few,.,TRBJ2-3,CASSLYVGASTDTQYF,TGTGCCAGCAGCCTGTATGTGGGAGCTAGCACAGATACGCAGTATTTT
TRBV5-6,.,TRBD1,TRBJ2-7,CASSLVDRGRDEQYF,TGTGCCAGCAGCTTGGTGGACAGGGGGCGCGACGAGCAGTACTTC
TRBV5-5,few,TRBD2,TRBJ2-7,CASSVPGTTSGKQYF,TGTGCCAGCAGCGTTCCCGGGACTACGTCGGGTAAACAGTACTTC
TRBV7-9,few,.,TRBJ2-4,CASGSIAKNIQYF,TGTGCCAGCGGATCCATAGCCAAAAACATTCAGTACTTC
TRBV10-3,many,TRBD1,TRBJ2-2,CAISERTGEAVNTGELFF,TGTGCCATCAGTGAGAGGACAGGGGAGGCGGTTAACACCGGGGAGCTGTTTTTT
TRBV20-1,many,.,TRBJ2-3,CSASKGDTQYF,TGCAGTGCTAGTAAAGGGGATACGCAGTATTTT
TRBV20-1,.,TRBD2,TRBJ2-3,CSAGGGTSGGRTQYF,TGCAGTGCTGGCGGCGGGACTAGCGGGGGCCGGACGCAGTATTTT
TRBV11-2,.,TRBD2,TRBJ2-2,CASSYGLVLTGELFF,TGTGCCAGCAGCTATGGACTAGTCCTCACCGGGGAGCTGTTTTTT
TRBV11-3,.,TRBD2,TRBJ2-1,CASSVAGETYNEQFF,TGTGCCAGCAGCGTAGCGGGAGAAACCTACAATGAGCAGTTCTTC
TRBV7-9,few,.,TRBJ1-2,CASSLLANYGYTF,TGTGCCAGCAGCTTACTAGCTAACTATGGCTACACCTTC
TRBV20-1,few,.,TRBJ2-1,CSARTGPSSGFSYNEQFF,TGCAGTGCTAGAACCGGCCCCTCAAGCGGCTTCTCCTACAATGAGCAGTTCTTC